Listed below are T cell receptor beta chains from one sample, sequenced in a study of patients and donors after allogeneic stem cell transplantation. From the RT-PCR reads, TCRdb called clonotypes with MiXCR, one entry per CDR3 protein. The sample records a few hundred thousand distinct CDR3 sequences, around two fifths being singletons. Material: blood, either unsorted or a sorted T cell fraction (not recorded which). The receptors here all came from a human donor who was either an allogeneic HSCT recipient or a stem cell or donor lymphocyte infusion donor (not recorded which). It is not recorded whose cells these are; they may come from a transplant donor. The conserved cysteine and the conserved F or W are not part of the CDR3 here.

j_call v_call cdr3_aa
TRBJ2-2 TRBV27 ASSIQNTGELF
TRBJ2-2 TRBV27 ASSLYRYTGELF
TRBJ2-7 TRBV29-1 SATSGSYEQY
TRBJ1-5 TRBV7-3 ASSFLRTSREPQH
TRBJ2-1 TRBV7-9 ASSPRRPVNNEQF
TRBJ1-1 TRBV5-6 ASSLVPTTQAF
TRBJ2-1 TRBV18 ASSPVFPGEATNEQF
TRBJ2-1 TRBV6-1 ASSDGLFNEQF
TRBJ1-6 TRBV4-1 ASSKTGYSPLH
TRBJ1-4 TRBV27 ASRDRESNEKLF
TRBJ1-6 TRBV20-1 SASIQGNSPLH
TRBJ1-2 TRBV9 ASSVAWGRSQENYGYT
TRBJ2-1 TRBV4-3 ASSPTGGTNEQF
TRBJ2-3 TRBV6-1 ASRILRGGSTDTQY
TRBJ1-2 TRBV12-3/TRBV12-4 ASSRDRLWGYT
TRBJ2-7 TRBV12-3/TRBV12-4 ASSYQDGTYEQY
TRBJ1-2 TRBV28 ASSFRPGRGYT
TRBJ1-5 TRBV20-1 SASLVSNQPQH
TRBJ2-1 TRBV10-3 AISGLADNEQF
TRBJ1-5 TRBV4-3 ASSQVSWTGGENQPQH
TRBJ1-2 TRBV20-1 SAPTGAGGYT
TRBJ2-3 TRBV5-1 ASSSGPTGLPGSTDTQY
TRBJ1-3 TRBV20-1 SARGASFGNTIY
TRBJ1-4 TRBV7-9 ASSSFLTTNEKLF
TRBJ1-1 TRBV7-2 ASSLQGAGTEAF
TRBJ1-1 TRBV27 ASSFDRGTNTEAF
TRBJ1-1 TRBV5-1 ASSPGQGISEAF
TRBJ2-1 TRBV5-1 ASSLGQPDNEQF
TRBJ2-5 TRBV6-2/TRBV6-3 ASSFRTVGTQY
TRBJ1-4 TRBV12-3/TRBV12-4 ASSFRDNEKLF